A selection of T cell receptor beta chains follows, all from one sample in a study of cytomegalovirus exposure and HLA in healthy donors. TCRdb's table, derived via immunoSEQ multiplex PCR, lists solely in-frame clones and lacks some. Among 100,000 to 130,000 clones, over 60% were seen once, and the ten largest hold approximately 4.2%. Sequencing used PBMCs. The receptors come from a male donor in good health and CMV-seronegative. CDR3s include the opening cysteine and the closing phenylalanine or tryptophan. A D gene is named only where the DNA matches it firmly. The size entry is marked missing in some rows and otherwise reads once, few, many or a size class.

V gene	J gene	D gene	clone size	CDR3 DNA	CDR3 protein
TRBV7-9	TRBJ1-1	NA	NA	TGTTCCAGCCGTAGGGGGAACACTGAAGCTTTCTTT	CSSRRGNTEAFF
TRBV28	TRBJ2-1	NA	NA	TGTGCCAGCAGTTTAATCGGCTCCTACAATGAGCAGTTCTTC	CASSLIGSYNEQFF
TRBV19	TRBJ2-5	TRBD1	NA	TGTGCCAGTAGTCGGGACAGGGGGGAGACCCAGTACTTC	CASSRDRGETQYF
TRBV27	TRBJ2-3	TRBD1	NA	TGTGCCAGCAGTCCGACAGGGGGAGAAGGCACAGATACGCAGTATTTT	CASSPTGGEGTDTQYF
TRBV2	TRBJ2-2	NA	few	TGTGCCAGCAGTGAACGGATTTTGGGCATTGGCGACACCGGGGAGCTGTTTTTT	CASSERILGIGDTGELFF
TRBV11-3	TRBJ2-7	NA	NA	TGTGCCAGCAGCTTAGCGGCGGGCAAGAGCTACGAGCAGTACTTC	CASSLAAGKSYEQYF
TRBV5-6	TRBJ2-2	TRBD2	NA	TGTGCCAGCAGCGCGACTAGCGGGATGTCCGGGGAGCTGTTTTTT	CASSATSGMSGELFF
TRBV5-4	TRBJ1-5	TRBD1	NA	TGTGCCAGCAGCTTGGACGACAGGGCCCAACATTTT	CASSLDDRAQHF
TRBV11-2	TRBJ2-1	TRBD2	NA	TGTGCCAGCAGCTTAGACGCCGCTAGCGGGAGTGCAGCCTACAATGAGCAGTTCTTC	CASSLDAASGSAAYNEQFF
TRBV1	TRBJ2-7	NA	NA	TGCACCAGCAGCCAAGCGCCACCCTGTCCGGGACTGCCCTACTACGAGCAGTACTTC	CTSSQAPPCPGLPYYEQYF
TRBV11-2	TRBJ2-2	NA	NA	TGTGCCAGCAGCTTAGACCCGGTAGTTGGCGGGGAGCTGTTTTTT	CASSLDPVVGGELFF
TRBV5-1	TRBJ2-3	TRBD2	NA	TGCGCCAGCAGCCTTAGCGGGACTTTTACAGATACGCAGTATTTT	CASSLSGTFTDTQYF
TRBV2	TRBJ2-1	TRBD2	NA	TGTGCCAGCGGTGCCGGGACTAGCGAAACCAATGAGCAGTTCTTC	CASGAGTSETNEQFF
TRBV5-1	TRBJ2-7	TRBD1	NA	TGCGCCAGCAGCCTGCTTTTGGGGACAGTTTCCGAGCAGTACTTC	CASSLLLGTVSEQYF
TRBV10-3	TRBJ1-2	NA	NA	TGTGCCATCAGTGGGGAAGGGGCACGAGGCTACACCTTC	CAISGEGARGYTF
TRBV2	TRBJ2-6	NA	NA	TGTGCCAGCAAAATTTCTAGTAGCCCTGGGGCCAACGTCCTGACTTTC	CASKISSSPGANVLTF
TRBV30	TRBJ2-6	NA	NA	TGTGCCTGGGGTGGGGGCCCTGGGGCCAACGTCCTGACTTTC	CAWGGGPGANVLTF
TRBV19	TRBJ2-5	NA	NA	TGTGCCAGTATCGCCCCAGGGGGGAGTAGGTCCCAAGAGACCCAGTACTTC	CASIAPGGSRSQETQYF
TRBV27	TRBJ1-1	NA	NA	TGTGCCAGCAGTCTAAAAAGGGGCATGAACACTGAAGCTTTCTTT	CASSLKRGMNTEAFF
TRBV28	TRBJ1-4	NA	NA	TGTGCCAGCAGTGGGGGCTCACTCGAAAAACTGTTTTTT	CASSGGSLEKLFF
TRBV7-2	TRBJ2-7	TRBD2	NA	TGTGCCAGCAGCCCACACCGGGGGGTCTCCGAGCAGTACTTC	CASSPHRGVSEQYF
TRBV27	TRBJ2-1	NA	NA	TGTGCCAGCAGAAATATTAGAGGGCTAGTTAAGCGTGAGCAGTTCTTC	CASRNIRGLVKREQFF
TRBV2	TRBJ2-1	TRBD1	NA	TGTGCCAGCACGGGACAGAGCTCCTACAATGAGCAGTTCTTC	CASTGQSSYNEQFF
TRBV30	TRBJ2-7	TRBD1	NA	TGTGCCTGGAGTGCGGGGACAGGGGTCGGCGAGCAGTACTTC	CAWSAGTGVGEQYF
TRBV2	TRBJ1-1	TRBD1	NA	TGTGCCAGCAGTGTTGACAGGGTAGGCACTGAAGCTTTCTTT	CASSVDRVGTEAFF
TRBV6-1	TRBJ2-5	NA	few	TGTGCCAGCATAAGAGACTCACAAGAGACCCAGTACTTC	CASIRDSQETQYF
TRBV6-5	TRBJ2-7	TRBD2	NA	TGTGCCAGCAGCCAAGGACTAGCGGCCTACGAGCAGTACTTC	CASSQGLAAYEQYF
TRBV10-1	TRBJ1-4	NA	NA	TGCGCCAGCAGTGAGGCCCGGGGTAGTAATGAAAAACTGTTTTTT	CASSEARGSNEKLFF
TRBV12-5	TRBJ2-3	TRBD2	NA	TGTGCTAGTGGTTTGGCTAGCGGGATAAATACGCAGTATTTT	CASGLASGINTQYF
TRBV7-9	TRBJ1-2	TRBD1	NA	TGTGCCAGCAGCCAGGGGCCGAGGGGGCAGGGTGGCTACACCTTC	CASSQGPRGQGGYTF
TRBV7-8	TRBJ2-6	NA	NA	TGTGCCAGCAGCTTAGAAATTTTTGCGGCTTCTGGGGCCAACGTCCTGACTTTC	CASSLEIFAASGANVLTF
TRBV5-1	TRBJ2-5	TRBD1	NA	TGCGCCAGCAGTTCCGGACAGGGACAAGAGACCCAGTACTTC	CASSSGQGQETQYF
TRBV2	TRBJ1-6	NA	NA	TGTGCCAGCATGCCGAGCTCCTATAATTCACCCCTCCACTTT	CASMPSSYNSPLHF
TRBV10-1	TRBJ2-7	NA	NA	TGCGCCAGCAGTATGGCCGGGAGTGTGTACGAGCAGTACTTC	CASSMAGSVYEQYF
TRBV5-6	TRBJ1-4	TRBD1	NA	TGTGCCAGCAGCTTGTCCCGACAGGGGCATGATGAAAAACTGTTTTTT	CASSLSRQGHDEKLFF
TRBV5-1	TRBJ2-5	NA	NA	TGCGCCAGCAGCCCAGAAGAGACCCAGTACTTC	CASSPEETQYF
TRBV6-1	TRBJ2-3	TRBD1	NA	TGTGCCAGCAGCATGGGACAGGGGGCTTCAGATACGCAGTATTTT	CASSMGQGASDTQYF
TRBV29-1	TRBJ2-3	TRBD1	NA	TGCAGCGTGAACGACAGGGAAAGCGCAGATACGCAGTATTTT	CSVNDRESADTQYF
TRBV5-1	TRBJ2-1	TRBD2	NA	TGCGCCAGCAGCTTGAAAGAAATAGCGGGATACCGTTCCCATGAGCAGTTCTTC	CASSLKEIAGYRSHEQFF
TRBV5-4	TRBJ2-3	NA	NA	TGTGCCAGCAGCCGCGGAGAGGGCCCAGATACGCAGTATTTT	CASSRGEGPDTQYF
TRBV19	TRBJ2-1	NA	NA	TGTGCCAGTAGTCCTCCGGGAGTCGGAGGGGATGAGCAGTTCTTC	CASSPPGVGGDEQFF
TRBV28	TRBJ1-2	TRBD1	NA	TGTGCCAGCAGTCCGGGGGACAGGGTAGGCTACACCTTC	CASSPGDRVGYTF
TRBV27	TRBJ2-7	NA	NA	TGTGCCAGCAGTTTAAGGGGCACTGGAGTCTACGAGCAGTACTTC	CASSLRGTGVYEQYF
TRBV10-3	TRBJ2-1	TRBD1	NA	TGTGCCATCAGTGGGACAGGGGGGTACAATGAGCAGTTCTTC	CAISGTGGYNEQFF
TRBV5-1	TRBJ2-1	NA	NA	TGCGCCAGCAGCTTAAACGGCGGCAATGAGCAGTTCTTC	CASSLNGGNEQFF
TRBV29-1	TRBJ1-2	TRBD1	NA	TGCAGCGCACGAGAGGCAGGGGGCAATGGCTACACCTTC	CSAREAGGNGYTF
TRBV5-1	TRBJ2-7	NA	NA	TGCGCCAGCAGCTTGGAAGGACACTCGGGCGAGCAGTACTTC	CASSLEGHSGEQYF
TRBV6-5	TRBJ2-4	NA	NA	TGTGCCAGCAGTTACCGGGACTTAGCCAAAAACATTCAGTACTTC	CASSYRDLAKNIQYF
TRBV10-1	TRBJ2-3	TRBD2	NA	TGCGCCAGCAGTGACCAGCGGGGAAACACAGATACGCAGTATTTT	CASSDQRGNTDTQYF